The source of this T cell receptor (beta chain) is a study of shared clonotypes between healthy human individuals. Findings and limits, study-wide: Sampling was confined to blood; repertoires within tissues likely differ. Naive CD4 clonotypes overlapped across a few donors at about 5.2%.

V was clipped by 5 bases and J by 0 bases, with 17 bases between them. The V gene's germline CDR1 is MGHDK and CDR2 SYGVNS. This CDR3 is built from 16 residues. Deep-level settings were used for running the assay. Sequencing used immunoSEQ multiplex PCR; TCRdb keeps in-frame clones, though not all of them. The table lists some 2.1 million clones, approximately 94% of them singletons. As for this clone: What it recognizes is unknown.

Naive CD8 cells lacked CD45RO, underwent positive selection for CCR7 and left out terminally differentiated effector memory CD45RA+ cells. Nashville, Tennessee was home to all donors, each a Caucasian adult. Sequencing was carried out using naive CD8+ T cells sorted from blood. The chain has TRBV25-1 and TRBJ2-7; weak D call: TRBD2 (7 bases). The receptor was derived from a man aged 18-30 years in good health. The CDR3 DNA is TGTGCCAGCAGTTCGGGGGGCCCACACCTCTCCTACGAGCAGTACTTC. Protein product: CASSSGGPHLSYEQYF.